The 10 T cell receptor beta chains presented below share a single source sample, sequenced in a study of CD8 T cells in ankylosing spondylitis. MiXCR, run by TCRdb on the 5' RACE reads, gives a single entry per CDR3 protein. Found here are roughly 220,000 distinct CDR3 sequences, roughly a tenth of them singletons; the top ten hold 21%. The sequenced sample consisted of blood, either unsorted or a sorted T cell fraction (not recorded which). These receptors were obtained from a male donor with ankylosing spondylitis or in good health (not recorded which).

The chain employs TRBV20-1 and TRBJ2-5; 9 nucleotides align to TRBD1. CDR1 DFQATT and CDR2 SNEGSKA come from the germline V gene (reference sequence). This CDR3 comprises 16 residues. V gave up 6 bases and J gave up 0 bases; unmatched junction bases: 11. The CDR3 sequence is CSAGQGMADYQETQYF. Here the CDR3 DNA reads TGCAGTGCCGGACAGGGGATGGCGGACTACCAAGAGACCCAGTACTTC.

There are a few counts of this clonotype. The CDR3: CASSDRGTGSVFF. For the CDR3, the DNA is TGTGCCAGCAGTGATCGGGGGACAGGGAGTGTGTTTTTT. The chain joins TRBV25-1 to TRBJ1-4; 9 bases fit TRBD1. This CDR3 spans 13 amino acids. Trimming took 3 bases from V and 15 from J; bases not matched to a gene: 8. Germline-derived CDR1 and CDR2 are MGHDK and SYGVNS.

This clonotype was found a few times. The V and J genes are TRBV24-1 and TRBJ1-5; D remains unclear. The CDR3 is 14 amino acids. CDR1 and CDR2 from the germline V gene are KGHDR and SFDVKD. V lost 9 bases and J 3 bases, leaving 14 bases between the germline ends. DNA for the CDR3: TGTGCCACCTGTGCAACAGAACCCAATCAGCCCCAGCATTTT. Its protein product is CATCATEPNQPQHF.

At least ten counts were recorded for this clonotype. This chain connects TRBV7-6 to TRBJ1-6; unclear D gene. Germline V lookup: CDR1 SGHVS, CDR2 FNYEAQ. The CDR3 extends over 17 amino acids. Trimming took 1 base from V and 2 from J, leaving 12 bases between them. CDR3 sequence: CASSLEPIRPYNSPLHF. In DNA, the CDR3 is TGTGCCAGCAGCTTAGAACCTATCCGTCCCTATAATTCACCCCTCCACTTT.

This clonotype was detected many times. The chain carries TRBV5-1 and TRBJ1-1, with D possibly matching TRBD1 (6 bases). CDR3 length: 14 residues. The ends were cut back, 0 bases at V and 6 bases at J, with 12 bases in the middle. Germline-derived CDR1 and CDR2 are SGHRS and YFSETQ. The DNA for the CDR3 is TGCGCCAGCAGCTTGGGACAGGAGGGAGCTGAAGCTTTCTTT. Translated: CASSLGQEGAEAFF.

The V call is TRBV3-1, the J call TRBJ1-1, with 7 bases matching TRBD1. CDR3 length: 16 amino acids. Germline CDR1 reads LGHDT; CDR2 reads YNNKEL (reference sequence). J was trimmed by 0 bases and V by 3 bases; bases with no gene match: 7. This chain's CDR3 is CASSQAGQSMNTEAFF. In nucleotides, the CDR3 is TGTGCCAGCAGCCAGGCGGGACAGTCCATGAACACTGAAGCTTTCTTT. Combining the CDR3 with reference TRBV3-1 and TRBJ1-1 gives the whole variable domain DTAVSQTPKYLVTQMGNDKSIKCEQNLGHDTMYWYKQDSKKFLKIMFSYNNKELIINETVPNRFSPKSPDKAHLNLHINSLELGDSAVYFCASSQAGQSMNTEAFFGQGTRLTVV.

The J gene is TRBJ2-2, the V gene TRBV20-1; 7 bases line up with TRBD2. This CDR3 is 15 amino acids long. The V and J ends lost 6 bases and 4 bases, in that order; junction bases with no gene match: 11. Germline V gene data show CDR1 as DFQATT and CDR2 as SNEGSKA (reference sequence). The CDR3 DNA is TGCAGTGCAGGACAAGCGGGGACCATCACCGGGGAGCTGTTTTTT. Its protein is CSAGQAGTITGELFF.

A few counts support this clonotype. The chain combines TRBV19 with TRBJ2-7, with a possible D match to TRBD1 (6 bases). V was clipped by 5 bases and J by 5 bases, with 19 bases between them. The germline V gene has CDR1 LNHDA and CDR2 SQIVND (reference sequence). CDR3 length: 15 amino acids. CDR3 region: CASSPPTDSGDEQYF. CDR3 DNA: TGTGCCAGTAGTCCTCCCACGGACAGCGGCGACGAGCAGTACTTC.

This clonotype was recorded at least ten times. The chain is built from TRBV20-1 and TRBJ2-2, with 7 bases that match TRBD1. Per the germline V gene, CDR1 is DFQATT and CDR2 is SNEGSKA (reference sequence). Trimming took 7 bases from V and 6 from J; bases not matched to a gene: 2. This CDR3 has 11 amino acids. The CDR3 coding sequence is TGCAGTGGAACAGGGGCCGGGGAGCTGTTTTTT. Residues: CSGTGAGELFF.

The genes are TRBV12-3 or TRBV12-4 and TRBJ2-6; 8 nucleotides agree with TRBD1. The CDR3 runs to 20 residues. V was clipped by 4 bases and J by 2 bases; unmatched bases: 16. CDR3 region: CASSSRTGNYRFAGANVLTF. The CDR3 coding sequence is TGTGCCAGCAGTTCAAGGACAGGGAACTATCGATTTGCTGGGGCCAACGTCCTGACTTTC.